This T cell receptor (beta chain) was retrieved from a study of cytomegalovirus exposure and HLA in healthy donors (dated 2017 in TCRdb). For context, the study as a whole: An earlier analysis of under 600 of the donors reported 276 Gb of sequence data and roughly 110 million unique TCR beta sequences from about 179 million T cells. Approximately 310 gigabases of sequencing data and tens of millions of unique TCR sequences made up an early release that covered some 640 HLA-typed donors. Of the approximately 400 genotyped donors, over 70% fell in the genetic ancestry cluster associated with self-reported Caucasian donors. The study aimed to test whether signatures of past pathogen exposure could be identified by cataloging public T cell receptors. The study used immunosequencing to profile the T cell repertoires of approximately 630 subjects and linked those repertoires to cytomegalovirus serostatus. Along with the approximately 700-subject first cohort, a separate validation cohort of over a hundred different subjects was used. The study combined high-throughput TCR immunosequencing, statistical association of individual TCRs with disease status, and machine learning to predict cytomegalovirus infection status. A later analysis re-analyzed previously published TCR beta repertoires from 666 donors and added high-resolution HLA genotyping to study TCR occurrence patterns. In the later analysis, no new phenotypic data were used to find candidate immune exposures; instead, reliance was placed on TCR beta sequences and their occurrence across donors. An earlier analysis of several hundred of the donors applied high-throughput TCR beta sequencing to assess whether each TCR beta V gene segment acted as functional or pseudogenic. Donor age, sex, ethnicity and CMV serostatus were compiled together with the repertoire data. Genome-wide SNP genotypes for about 60% of the roughly 700 donors were used in a later genetic analysis, which treated that subset as a discovery cohort. Every discovery cohort repertoire had been produced on one sequencing platform. HLA typing covered class I and class II loci at four-digit resolution. The number of typed donors differed by locus: about 620-630 for A, B, C, DRB1 and DQB1; roughly 510 for DQA1; fewer than 610 for DPA1; and 400 to 480 for DPB1. Because of strong linkage in the cohort, four or five DR-DQ haplotypes were treated as single units for association and clustering. Among about 390 genotyped donors of the cohort, an average of approximately 230,000 unique TCR beta nucleotide sequences were sequenced per donor, about a sixth of them non-productive.

The library was made by the immunoSEQ multiplex PCR assay. For the multiplex PCR, a mixture combining 60 forward primers for TCR Vbeta segments and 13 reverse primers for TCR Jbeta segments was used. The CDR3 region of rearranged TCR beta genes was amplified from genomic DNA with a multiplex PCR assay. On the Illumina HiSeq System, the amplified TCR beta libraries were sequenced as 87-base-pair reads. Per the authors' processing: A later analysis tallied 70 million to 100 million unique TCR beta chains across the roughly 610 repertoires, and 10 million to 11 million of those chains were shared by two or more donors. Raw reads were error-corrected and collapsed into unique sequences with a nearest-neighbor algorithm that merged closely related sequences to remove PCR and sequencing errors. CDR3 sequences were aligned to IMGT reference sequences to assign V, D and J gene segments. Each retained sequence needed at least a six-nucleotide match to both a V gene segment and a J gene segment. A rearrangement was called productive if the CDR3 had no stop codons and remained in frame with V and J, and every other rearrangement was called non-productive. Following IMGT convention, CDR3 was defined as the stretch from the second conserved V-encoded cysteine up to the conserved J-encoded phenylalanine. The earlier analysis of 587 of the donors excluded sequences that lacked an unambiguous match to a single V gene segment. In an earlier analysis of approximately 560 of the donors, a V segment was called functional when productive rearrangements were above 56.7%, and segregating when the standard deviation between donors exceeded 5%. A statistical classification framework was built for diagnosing cytomegalovirus status from the catalog of TCR beta chain sequences. In a later analysis, V and J genes were assigned by comparing TCR nucleotide sequences against IMGT/GENE-DB human TR gene sequences. The TCRdist pipeline was used in a later analysis to assign CDR3 sequences and most-parsimonious VDJ recombination scenarios. In a later analysis, each TCR beta chain was defined by its CDR3 amino acid sequence together with its V-gene family, and reads lacking a unique V-gene family were excluded. In a later analysis, 450 to 600 highly shared, low-generation-probability nucleotide sequences were removed to address suspected cross-contamination and a sequencing artifact. In a later analysis, a clonal expansion index was calculated for each public chain from normalized within-repertoire ranks of inferred template counts. Generation probabilities in a later analysis came from a VDJ recombination model fitted to out-of-frame rearrangements, and those results were checked against IGoR. In a later analysis, TCR-TCR, TCR-HLA and TCR-CMV co-occurrence was scored with hypergeometric tests, and a repertoire-size bias correction was applied to TCR pairs. A later analysis estimated false discovery rates by permuting HLA or CMV assignments 20 times. In a later analysis, co-occurring TCRs were grouped using DBSCAN, and TCRdist sequence similarity was added for clustering within HLA-allele-positive subsets. Repertoires with fewer than 30,000 or more than 120,000 public chains, plus five repertoires with anomalous nucleotide sharing, were excluded from co-occurrence clustering. TCRdb obtained this table from immuneACCESS and retained in-frame rearrangements with V and J assigned. These tables miss some clones; where compared with another copy, unresolved V genes account for less than half of the shortfall, and the remainder is unexplained. Clone size and V and J calls were adopted from that table, with D and trimming inferred from the DNA. This sample holds 150,000 to 200,000 clones; roughly 80% were observed only once. Clones ranked in the top ten supply 6.3% of the sample.

Taken from cysteine to phenylalanine, the CDR3 has 11 residues. Kept here is only the CDR3 DNA, which spans 33 bases and is read in frame from base 1. CDR1 is given as SGHTA and CDR2 as FQGNSA, both from the germline V gene. Trimming takes 5 bases from V and 4 bases from J, and the germline ends sit 6 bases apart. The cohort was made up of under 800 healthy bone marrow donors. At the time of sampling, every cohort member was nominally healthy, though immune exposures that went unrecorded were likely present. The donor tested CMV seropositive and was one of the 289 seropositive cohort members. Each donor provided a peripheral blood sample, and peripheral blood mononuclear cells were used for TCR beta sequencing. Genomic DNA was extracted from the blood cell samples with the Qiagen DNeasy Blood Extraction Kit. Paper-wide results and their limitations: CMV serostatus was the only immune exposure information available for the cohort. Specific HLA alleles were associated with roughly 16,000 TCR beta sequences at a false discovery rate of 0.05 in a later analysis. In a later analysis, the rate of TCR association differed among HLA loci, with DRB1 alleles having the most associated TCRs and HLA-C alleles having the fewest. The 87-base-pair reads could not distinguish some IMGT-functional V segments, including TRBV6-2 and TRBV6-3, so those segments were excluded. The classifier was reported to diagnose cytomegalovirus status with high specificity and sensitivity in both the original cohort and the validation cohort. The cohort was sequenced for TCR beta chains only, and without alpha or paired-chain data the features that could be detected were limited. Compared with equally common non-associated chains, HLA-associated TCR beta chains in a later analysis were more clonally expanded and had lower generation probabilities. Several of the top co-occurrence clusters appeared to be linked to parvovirus B19, influenza, CMV and Epstein-Barr virus, according to a later analysis. Compared with the 666-donor mean, donors in an Asian-associated ancestry cluster had fewer N-insertions in productive TCRs, according to a later genetic analysis. Broadly in line with IMGT annotations, most TCR beta V segments showed up in productive rearrangements about 90% or about 30% of the time in an earlier analysis of around 550 of the donors. Most TCR sequences were observed very rarely across donors, whereas some public TCRs were present in many individuals. Because counts were too low, fewer than 20 rarely observed V segments, including chromosome 9 orphons, were excluded from the earlier analysis of 587 of the donors. In the study, some 160 TCR beta chains were listed as associated with cytomegalovirus. HLA typing was unavailable for some donors at each locus, so association tests used only the typed subset. A further reported finding was that TCR beta sequences accurately predicted the HLA-A and HLA-B alleles for most subjects in the first cohort. Sequencing depth was assumed to be roughly uniform across donors in the presence/absence analyses, though that assumption may not hold. Strong co-occurrence of HLA alleles, especially DR and DQ, made assigning TCR associations to individual alleles difficult. Correlated functional status among segregating V segments might reflect linkage disequilibrium, but an unknown experimental factor could not be ruled out. A cluster of highly shared sequence variants was judged likely to represent a technical artifact of the sequencing pipeline. In a later genetic analysis, a missense DCLRE1C variant was associated with V-gene and J-gene trimming of TCR beta chains, and the association was replicated in an independent cohort. A later analysis found that most CMV-associated TCR beta chains appeared HLA-restricted, with HLA associations seemingly driven largely by CMV exposure. The authors suggested that the approach could potentially be generalized to other disease states and immunological phenotypes. In vitro tests confirmed that a few of the cytomegalovirus-associated TCR beta chains recognize cytomegalovirus antigens.

Comments on this clone: What antigen it recognizes has not been identified. There are no base qualities to consult, and no much larger clone falls within one base.

The chain was built from TRBV7-2 and TRBJ2-7, with TRBD2 perhaps the D gene, on 6 matching bases. The sequenced material came from PBMCs. The TCR sequence derives from a male donor in good health and CMV-seropositive. CDR3 loop: CASSRGYEQYF. The DNA sequence is as follows: TGTGCCAGCAGCCGGGGGTACGAGCAGTACTTC.